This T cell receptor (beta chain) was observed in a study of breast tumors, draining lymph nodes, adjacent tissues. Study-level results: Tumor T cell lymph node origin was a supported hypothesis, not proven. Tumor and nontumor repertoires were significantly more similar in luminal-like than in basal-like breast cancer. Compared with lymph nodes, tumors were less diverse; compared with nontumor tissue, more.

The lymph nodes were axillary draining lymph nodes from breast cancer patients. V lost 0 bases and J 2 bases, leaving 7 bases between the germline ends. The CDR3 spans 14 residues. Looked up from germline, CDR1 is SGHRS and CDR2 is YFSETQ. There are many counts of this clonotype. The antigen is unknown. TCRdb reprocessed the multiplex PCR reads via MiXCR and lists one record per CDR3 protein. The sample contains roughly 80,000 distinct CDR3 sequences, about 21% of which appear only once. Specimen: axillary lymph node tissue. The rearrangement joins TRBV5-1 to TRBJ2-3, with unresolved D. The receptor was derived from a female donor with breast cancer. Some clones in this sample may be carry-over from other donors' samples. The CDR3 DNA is TGCGCCAGCAGCTTGGGACTGAACACAGATACGCAGTATTTT. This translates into CASSLGLNTDTQYF.